This is a list of T cell receptor beta chains from one sample in a study of blood T cell repertoires in COVID-19. Libraries were prepared by immunoSEQ multiplex PCR; TCRdb keeps only in-frame clonotypes and omits some of them. The sample lists 77,000 or so clones; approximately 85% were seen once. Sample: peripheral blood. All receptors come from a man older than 75 with acute or convalescent COVID-19. The CDR3 runs from the conserved cysteine through the conserved F or W. D genes are given only for firm matches. A row's size may be missing; if present it is once, few, many or a size class.

>.|16|once|TRBJ1-3|TRBV7-8
TGTGCCAGCAGCCCAGGACAGACCTACCCTGGAAACACCATATATTTT
CASSPGQTYPGNTIYF
>.|16|.|TRBJ1-6|TRBV9
TGTGCCAGCAGCGTGAGCCCCAGGGTACCTAATTCACCCCTCCACTTT
CASSVSPRVPNSPLHF
>.|17|.|TRBJ1-6|TRBV7-2
TGTGCCAGCACTCCCTCGGGTCCCAGCTCCTATAATTCACCCCTCCACTTT
CASTPSGPSSYNSPLHF
>.|14|.|TRBJ2-2|TRBV29-1
TGCAGCGTGTTGGGCCGGGATCACGCCGGGGAGCTGTTTTTT
CSVLGRDHAGELFF
>.|13|.|TRBJ1-1|TRBV2
TGTGCCAGCAGTGACCGGAGGGACACTGAAGCTTTCTTT
CASSDRRDTEAFF
>.|10|.|TRBJ1-1|TRBV20-1
TGCAGTGCACGGGACATAGCTGCTTTCTTT
CSARDIAAFF
>.|14|.|TRBJ1-1|TRBV9
TGTGCCAGCAGCGTAGGTGGGGCGAACACTGAAGCTTTCTTT
CASSVGGANTEAFF
>.|13|.|TRBJ2-1|TRBV7-2
TGTGCCAGCAGCTTTAACAGGGCCAATGAGCAGTTCTTC
CASSFNRANEQFF
>.|13|.|TRBJ1-2|TRBV5-4
TGTGCCAGCAGCTTCCAGGATAACTATGGCTACACCTTC
CASSFQDNYGYTF
>TRBD1|13|.|TRBJ1-5|TRBV6-6
TGTGCCAGCAGCCGACAGGGGGACCAGCCCCAGCATTTT
CASSRQGDQPQHF
>.|16|.|TRBJ2-3|TRBV4-3
TGCGCCAGCAGCCAAGATGAGCGACTCTCCACAGATACGCAGTATTTT
CASSQDERLSTDTQYF
>TRBD1|14|.|TRBJ1-1|TRBV7-2
TGTGCCAGCAACAGGGGTTTAAGAACTGGTGAAGCTTTCTTT
CASNRGLRTGEAFF
>TRBD2|17|once|TRBJ2-7|TRBV28
TGTGCCAGCAGTTCAGGGACTAGCGGGGGGGCCTACTACGAGCAGTACTTC
CASSSGTSGGAYYEQYF
>TRBD1|16|.|TRBJ2-5|TRBV12-5
TGTGCTAGTGGCCGGGGGACAGGGGGACACCAAGAGACCCAGTACTTC
CASGRGTGGHQETQYF
>.|14|.|TRBJ2-1|TRBV29-1
TGCAGCGTTGTAGGCAGGGCATCCTACAATGAGCAGTTCTTC
CSVVGRASYNEQFF
>TRBD1|14|once|TRBJ1-1|TRBV18
TGTGCCAGCTCACCTAGTCAGGGGGCTACTGAAGCTTTCTTT
CASSPSQGATEAFF
>.|16|.|TRBJ1-2|TRBV6-5
TGTGCCAGCAGTTCACAGACAGGATCTCGCTTGAATGGCTACACCTTC
CASSSQTGSRLNGYTF
>TRBD1|16|.|TRBJ2-1|TRBV6-2/TRBV6-3
TGTGCCAGCCGCCGTCATACAGGGGGCACCTACAATGAGCAGTTCTTC
CASRRHTGGTYNEQFF
>TRBD1|14|.|TRBJ1-4|TRBV6-1
TGTGCCAGCAGTGAGGGACAGGGGGCCGAAAAACTGTTTTTT
CASSEGQGAEKLFF
>.|13|.|TRBJ1-1|TRBV28
TGTGCCAGTAACAGGGTTTTTGGCACTGAAGCTTTTTTT
CASNRVFGTEAFF
>.|14|few|TRBJ2-3|TRBV11-2
TGTGCCAGCAGCAGGGGTTTGTCCACAGATACGCAGTATTTT
CASSRGLSTDTQYF
>TRBD1|12|.|TRBJ2-1|TRBV12-3/TRBV12-4
TGTGCCAGCAGTATGGGACAGCCTGTCCAGTTCTTC
CASSMGQPVQFF
>TRBD1|14|once|TRBJ2-5|TRBV7-8
TGTGCCAGCAGCTACAGGGGCCGGCAAGAGACCCAGTACTTC
CASSYRGRQETQYF
>TRBD1|16|.|TRBJ1-3|TRBV3-1/TRBV3-2
TGTGCCAGCAGCCCGAAGGGGGACAGGGGTAGAAACACCATATATTTT
CASSPKGDRGRNTIYF
>TRBD2|21|.|TRBJ2-7|TRBV29-1
TGCAGCGTTGATACGCGGTTTTCCGGGACTAGCGGGGCTCGCAGTGGTGACGAGCAGTACTTC
CSVDTRFSGTSGARSGDEQYF
>TRBD2|16|few|TRBJ2-2|TRBV5-8
TGTGCCAGCACCTTAACCGGGACTAGCTTCACCGGGGAGCTGTTTTTT
CASTLTGTSFTGELFF
>TRBD2|16|.|TRBJ2-1|TRBV18
TGTGCCAGCTCGCGAAACCACATCCTAGCGGACAATGAGCAGTTCTTC
CASSRNHILADNEQFF
>TRBD1|16|.|TRBJ2-7|TRBV10-1
TGCGCCAGCAGCCAACCGGGACAGGGTTTGCCCTACGAGCAGTACTTC
CASSQPGQGLPYEQYF
>TRBD2|15|.|TRBJ2-1|TRBV11-2
TGTGCCAGCAGCTTAGTAGCGGGAGGATCCAATGAGCAGTTCTTC
CASSLVAGGSNEQFF
>.|14|.|TRBJ2-2|TRBV6-6
TGTGCCAGCAATCCGGACAAGATAGCCGGGGAGCTGTTTTTT
CASNPDKIAGELFF
>TRBD1|21|.|TRBJ1-4|TRBV28
TGTGCCAGCAGTTTATTGCCCGGACGGGGACAGGGGACTCTGGCTAATGAAAAACTGTTTTTT
CASSLLPGRGQGTLANEKLFF
>.|16|.|TRBJ2-5|TRBV18
TGTGCCAGCTCACCCCCTGGGACGGGGGAAGACAATAAGCAGTACTTC
CASSPPGTGEDNKQYF
>.|12|.|TRBJ2-7|TRBV30
TGTGCCTGGACCAGGGGTGCCTACGAGCAGTACTTC
CAWTRGAYEQYF
>.|14|few|TRBJ2-2|TRBV5-1
TGCGCCAGCAGCTTGGCCAGAAACACCGGGGAGCTGTTTTTT
CASSLARNTGELFF
>TRBD1|15|.|TRBJ2-7|TRBV2
TGTGCCAGCAGTTCCCAGGGACAGAGCTCCTACGAGCAGTACTTC
CASSSQGQSSYEQYF
>TRBD1|15|few|TRBJ1-5|TRBV7-2
TGTGCCAGCAGCTTAACTGACAGGGTGGGTCAGCCCCAGCATTTT
CASSLTDRVGQPQHF
>.|17|.|TRBJ2-5|TRBV6-2/TRBV6-3
TGTGCCAGCAGTTACCCGGGGATAGCGCCTTTCCAAGAGACCCAGTACTTC
CASSYPGIAPFQETQYF
>TRBD2|17|few|TRBJ2-1|TRBV4-3
TGCGCCAGCAGCCAAGTCGAAGGTAGCGGGATCTACAATGAGCAGTTCTTC
CASSQVEGSGIYNEQFF
>TRBD2|20|.|TRBJ2-1|TRBV6-2/TRBV6-3
TGTGCCAGCAGTCAACTCCTCGGGAGGGGTGGGGGGACCCGCTACAATGAGCAGTTCTTC
CASSQLLGRGGGTRYNEQFF
>.|17|.|TRBJ2-2|TRBV19
TGTGCCAGTAGTCCCCGAGGGAGCGGAACGAACACCGGGGAGCTGTTTTTT
CASSPRGSGTNTGELFF